The 31 T cell receptor beta chains listed next were all sequenced from one sample in a study of blood T cell repertoires in COVID-19. TCRdb's table, derived via immunoSEQ multiplex PCR, lists solely in-frame clones and lacks some. The sample lists more than 200,000 clones, 70% to 85% seen once, with 4.9% in the top ten. The sequenced sample consisted of peripheral blood. These receptors all come from a woman aged 80 or over with active or convalescent COVID-19.

This clone came up once. The genes are TRBV28 and TRBJ2-5; 9 bases align to TRBD2. V shed 3 bases and J 1 base; nucleotides not matched to a gene: 6. The CDR3 sequence is 16 residues long. Per the germline V gene, CDR1 is MDHEN and CDR2 is SYDVKM. CDR3 in amino acids: CASSLFYSGSQETQYF. The CDR3 nucleotides read TGTGCCAGCAGTTTGTTCTATAGCGGGAGCCAAGAGACCCAGTACTTC.

This clone was recorded many times. This CDR3 reads CASNLPGQGLSGYTF. The CDR3 DNA reads as TGTGCCAGCAACCTCCCGGGACAGGGGTTAAGTGGCTACACCTTC. The genes are TRBV7-9 and TRBJ1-2; 10 bases line up with TRBD1. This CDR3 comprises 15 residues. Germline values: CDR1 SEHNR, CDR2 FQNEAQ (reference sequence). After removal of 7 bases from V and 7 bases from J, the junction contained 12 bases not matched to a gene.

This chain joins TRBV24-1 and TRBJ2-5; tentative D call: TRBD1 (6 bases). Looked up from germline, CDR1 is KGHDR and CDR2 is SFDVKD. The CDR3 runs 14 residues. V dropped 1 base and J dropped 5 bases, with 10 bases sitting between them. Here the CDR3 DNA reads TGTGCCACCAGTGATTTTGACAGGTCGGAGACCCAGTACTTC. It yields the protein CATSDFDRSETQYF.

The chain carries TRBV6-2 or TRBV6-3 and TRBJ2-1; 9 nucleotides agree with TRBD2. The V gene end was trimmed by 5 bases and the J gene end by 0 bases; junction bases not matched to a gene: 2. Germline assignment: CDR1 MNHEY and CDR2 SVGEGT. This CDR3 has 15 residues. The CDR3 DNA follows: TGTGCCAGCAGTCTTAGCGGGAGCTCCTACAATGAGCAGTTCTTC. It specifies CASSLSGSSYNEQFF.

V gene TRBV5-1 combines with J gene TRBJ2-3, with 8 bases identical to TRBD1. The junction had 6 bases not matched to a gene; V was cut back by 4 bases and J by 5 bases. CDR3 length equals 14 residues. Germline values: CDR1 SGHRS, CDR2 YFSETQ. CDR3 in DNA: TGCGCCAGCAGCCCAGGACAGGGAGGAGATACGCAGTATTTT. Translated: CASSPGQGGDTQYF.

This clone was seen more than once but under ten times. The chain couples TRBV3-1 (or the pseudogene TRBV3-2) to TRBJ2-3, with D perhaps matching TRBD2 (6 bases). V was trimmed by 1 base and J by 8 bases, leaving 13 bases between them. CDR1 and CDR2 (germline): LGHDT, YNNKEL (reference sequence). The CDR3 has 14 residues. The DNA for the CDR3 is TGTGCCAGCAGCCAAGGGGGACTTAGAGGTACGCAGTATTTT. It yields the protein CASSQGGLRGTQYF.

V usage is TRBV28 and J usage is TRBJ1-6; 7 nucleotides match TRBD1. CDR1 and CDR2 from the germline V gene are MDHEN and SYDVKM. This CDR3 spans 14 amino acids. The J segment lost 8 bases and the V segment lost 5 bases, leaving 6 bases of the junction unmatched. This CDR3 reads CASSLGTVYSPLHF. CDR3 DNA: TGTGCCAGCAGTCTGGGGACAGTGTATTCACCCCTCCACTTT.

This chain links TRBV28 with TRBJ2-7; 10 nucleotides align to TRBD2. The CDR3 is 19 residues long. After removal of 3 bases from V and 0 bases from J, the junction contained 14 bases not matched to a gene. Looked up from germline, CDR1 is MDHEN and CDR2 is SYDVKM. CDR3 DNA sequence: TGTGCCAGCAGTTTCCGCGTAAGACTAGCGGGTTTTATCTCCTACGAGCAGTACTTC. Translating gives CASSFRVRLAGFISYEQYF.

This chain connects TRBV5-4 to TRBJ2-3, with 15 positions matching TRBD2. In germline, CDR1 is SGHNT, CDR2 YYREEE (reference sequence). The length of the CDR3 is 16 residues. With 4 bases clipped from V and 0 bases from J, the junction kept 0 bases outside the gene matches. CDR3 nucleotides: TGTGCCAGCAGCGGGACTAGCGGGAGGAGCACAGATACGCAGTATTTT. As protein: CASSGTSGRSTDTQYF. The full variable domain, completed using reference TRBV5-4 and TRBJ2-3, is ETGVTQSPTHLIKTRGQQVTLRCSSQSGHNTVSWYQQALGQGPQFIFQYYREEENGRGNFPPRFSGLQFPNYSSELNVNALELDDSALYLCASSGTSGRSTDTQYFGPGTRLTVL.

The chain carries TRBV24-1 and TRBJ2-1, with D possibly matching TRBD2 (6 bases). V gave up 4 bases and J gave up 0 bases, with 15 bases separating them. In germline, CDR1 is KGHDR, CDR2 SFDVKD. The CDR3 totals 17 residues. This CDR3 reads CATSDPMGGSSYNEQFF. The CDR3, as DNA: TGTGCCACCAGTGACCCCATGGGGGGTAGCTCCTACAATGAGCAGTTCTTC.

This clone was recorded a few times. This chain connects TRBV5-1 to TRBJ1-3, with TRBD1 matching 9 bases. Trimming cost V 4 bases and J 4 bases; bases outside gene matches: 6. This CDR3 has 15 residues. From germline, CDR1 is SGHRS and CDR2 YFSETQ. The CDR3, as DNA: TGCGCCAGCAGCCCGGACAGGGGTACCGGAAACACCATATATTTT. This translates into CASSPDRGTGNTIYF.

This clone was seen once. The genes are TRBV6-5 and TRBJ1-5, with no clear D. Germline V CDR1 and CDR2: MNHEY, SVGAGI. The germline V and J ends were trimmed by 4 bases and 4 bases, with 11 bases remaining between them. CDR3 size: 14 residues. In nucleotides, the CDR3 is TGTGCCAGCAGTTTCTCAGTGCGGAATCAGCCCCAGCATTTT. This sequence encodes CASSFSVRNQPQHF.

J is TRBJ1-2 and V is TRBV7-9; unclear D gene. Germline CDR1 SEHNR, CDR2 FQNEAQ (reference sequence). Trimming took 4 bases from V and 0 from J, leaving 18 bases between them. The CDR3 totals 17 residues. The CDR3 spells CASSSQAVAISNYGYTF. The CDR3 DNA reads TGTGCCAGCAGCTCCCAGGCAGTGGCCATTTCTAACTATGGCTACACCTTC.

This clone was recorded a few times. The chain has TRBV16 and TRBJ2-1; possibly TRBD2 for D (6 bases). The V gene lost 2 bases and the J gene lost 8 bases, with 13 bases spanning the gap. Germline V gene sequence: CDR1 KGHSY, CDR2 FQNENV. The CDR3 is made up of 14 amino acids. For the CDR3, the DNA is TGTGCCAGCAGCCAAGTCGAAGGGGAGGATGAGCAGTTCTTC. Its translation is CASSQVEGEDEQFF.

The rearrangement links TRBV19 to TRBJ1-2; a possible D gene is TRBD1 (6 bases). Germline assignment: CDR1 LNHDA and CDR2 SQIVND (reference sequence). The CDR3 spans 16 residues. V lost 3 bases to trimming and J lost 4 bases, with 18 bases between them. The DNA of the CDR3 is TGTGCCAGTAGTATCAGAGTCAGGGGATCCAGCTATGGCTACACCTTC. Translation: CASSIRVRGSSYGYTF.

The chain is built from TRBV30 and TRBJ2-2; 7 nucleotides line up with TRBD2. The CDR3 covers 14 residues. In germline, CDR1 is GTSNPN, CDR2 SVGIG (reference sequence). V lost 2 bases to trimming and J lost 6 bases; unmatched junction nucleotides: 6. DNA for the CDR3: TGTGCCTGGAGTTCCCGAGGACTAGCCGGGGAGCTGTTTTTT. Protein sequence: CAWSSRGLAGELFF.

The chain employs TRBV20-1 and TRBJ2-1; 7 bases agree with TRBD2. This CDR3 region has 13 residues. In germline, CDR1 is DFQATT, CDR2 SNEGSKA (reference sequence). The ends lost 3 bases at V and 5 bases at J; junction bases unmatched: 4. This CDR3 is CSASRDYNNEQFF. The CDR3 DNA sequence: TGCAGTGCTAGTAGGGACTACAACAATGAGCAGTTCTTC.

The chain combines TRBV5-4 with TRBJ1-4, with 11 nucleotides matching TRBD1. Trimming at V came to 4 bases and at J to 7 bases, leaving 6 bases not matched to a gene. This CDR3 is 15 amino acids long. Germline CDR1 is SGHNT and CDR2 is YYREEE (reference sequence). This CDR3 is CASSVRTGGSEKLFF. As DNA, the CDR3 is TGTGCCAGCAGCGTTCGGACAGGGGGCTCTGAAAAACTGTTTTTT.

The V gene is TRBV3-1 (or the pseudogene TRBV3-2), the J gene TRBJ2-2, with 9 bases lining up with TRBD2. The length of the CDR3 is 17 residues. The trim removed 1 base at V and 4 bases at J, leaving 7 bases unmatched. Germline V gene lookup returns CDR1 LGHDT and CDR2 YNNKEL (reference sequence). The CDR3 region has the DNA TGTGCCAGCAGCCAAGTTATTAGCGGGGGAACCACCGGGGAGCTGTTTTTT. Translating gives CASSQVISGGTTGELFF.

The chain is built from TRBV6-1 and TRBJ2-3, with TRBD2 matching 9 bases. CDR3 length: 17 residues. V gave up 0 bases and J gave up 3 bases; unmatched junction bases: 7. Germline CDR1 and CDR2: MNHNS and SASEGT. The CDR3 bases are TGTGCCAGCAGTGAAGCCGCGCGGGGGGGCCTAACAGATACGCAGTATTTT. Translating it yields CASSEAARGGLTDTQYF.

The chain combines TRBV24-1 with TRBJ2-3, with 9 bases lining up with TRBD1. Germline trimming cut 1 base from V and 2 bases from J; bases unmatched to any gene: 6. This CDR3 is built from 17 residues. CDR1 and CDR2 from the germline V gene are KGHDR and SFDVKD. Here the CDR3 reads CATSDFGQGQTTDTQYF. DNA of the CDR3: TGTGCCACCAGTGATTTCGGACAGGGGCAAACCACAGATACGCAGTATTTT.

This clone was seen only a few times. The V and J genes are TRBV15 and TRBJ2-5, with 7 bases aligning to TRBD1. V gave up 11 bases and J gave up 5 bases; unmatched junction bases: 20. CDR3 length: 16 residues. Germline V lookup: CDR1 LNHNV, CDR2 YYDKDF (reference sequence). The CDR3 sequence: CASNLRDRGRGETQYF. The CDR3 coding sequence is TGTGCCTCCAACCTCCGGGACAGAGGACGGGGTGAGACCCAGTACTTC.

This rearrangement joins TRBV5-1 to TRBJ2-3; TRBD1 agrees at 8 bases. The CDR3 has 16 residues. Germline V gene lookup returns CDR1 SGHRS and CDR2 YFSETQ. Germline trimming cut 2 bases from V and 1 base from J; bases unmatched to any gene: 6. CDR3 nucleotides: TGCGCCAGCAGCTTAATGACAGGGGCTGGCACAGATACGCAGTATTTT. Translation: CASSLMTGAGTDTQYF.

V usage is TRBV4-2 and J usage is TRBJ1-5, with 8 bases that match TRBD1. The germline CDR1 and CDR2 sequences are LGHNA and YNFKEQ. V was clipped by 4 bases and J by 7 bases; unmatched bases: 9. This CDR3 is 15 amino acids long. DNA for the CDR3: TGTGCCAGCAGCCTCGCGGACAGGGAAGGCCAGCCCCAGCATTTT. This gives the protein CASSLADREGQPQHF.

For the CDR3, the DNA is TGCGCCAGCAGCTTGGCCAAAGGGGCAGGTGGAAACACCATATATTTT. Translating gives CASSLAKGAGGNTIYF. The chain carries TRBV5-1 and TRBJ1-3; D might be TRBD1 (5 bases). This CDR3 contains 16 residues. The germline gives CDR1 SGHRS, CDR2 YFSETQ. V gave up 0 bases and J gave up 3 bases, with 13 bases separating them.

In this sample, this clone turned up once. This chain connects TRBV7-9 to TRBJ1-1, with 10 bases aligning to TRBD1. V shed 1 base and J 3 bases; nucleotides not matched to a gene: 2. CDR1 and CDR2 from the germline V gene are SEHNR and FQNEAQ (reference sequence). The CDR3 loop spans 15 amino acids. In nucleotides, the CDR3 is TGTGCCAGCAGCTTAGGACAGGGGGCCTACACTGAAGCTTTCTTT. It is translated as CASSLGQGAYTEAFF.

This chain connects TRBV13 to TRBJ2-7; D is possibly TRBD2 (7 bases). V was trimmed by 1 base and J by 2 bases, leaving 12 bases between them. The CDR3 spans 15 residues. Germline V gives CDR1 PRHDT, CDR2 FYEKMQ (reference sequence). CDR3 bases: TGTGCCAGCAGCTTAGCATCGGGGGGCCCCTACGAGCAGTACTTC. Its translation is CASSLASGGPYEQYF. The full variable domain, with the rest looked up from reference TRBV13 and TRBJ2-7, is AAGVIQSPRHLIKEKRETATLKCYPIPRHDTVYWYQQGPGQDPQFLISFYEKMQSDKGSIPDRFSAQQFSDYHSELNMSSLELGDSALYFCASSLASGGPYEQYFGPGTRLTVT.

The chain links TRBV5-1 to TRBJ2-2, with 11 bases fitting TRBD1. The CDR3 sequence is 22 residues long. With 0 bases clipped from V and 0 bases from J, the junction kept 16 bases outside the gene matches. Germline CDR1 reads SGHRS; CDR2 reads YFSETQ. CDR3 residues: CASSLGLPRTGGAPANTGELFF. As DNA, the CDR3 is TGCGCCAGCAGCTTGGGTTTGCCTCGGACAGGGGGCGCCCCCGCGAACACCGGGGAGCTGTTTTTT. The full variable domain, its missing parts supplied by reference TRBV5-1 and TRBJ2-2, is KAGVTQTPRYLIKTRGQQVTLSCSPISGHRSVSWYQQTPGQGLQFLFEYFSETQRNKGNFPGRFSGRQFSNSRSEMNVSTLELGDSALYLCASSLGLPRTGGAPANTGELFFGEGSRLTVL.

The V and J genes are TRBV4-1 and TRBJ2-1; TRBD2 matches 7 bases. Per the germline V gene, CDR1 is MGHRA and CDR2 is YSYEKL. The CDR3 covers 16 residues. V lost 3 bases, J lost 3 bases, and 8 bases stayed unmatched. The chain's CDR3 is CASSHRASGDYNEQFF. DNA for the CDR3: TGCGCCAGCAGCCACCGGGCTAGCGGAGACTACAATGAGCAGTTCTTC.

This chain connects TRBV19 to TRBJ1-3; 7 bases agree with TRBD1. The CDR3 length is 15 residues. The J segment lost 2 bases and the V segment lost 8 bases, leaving 9 bases of the junction unmatched. From germline, CDR1 is LNHDA and CDR2 SQIVND (reference sequence). The CDR3 DNA reads TGTGCCAGTGGGACAGTTGGGGATCCTGGAAACACCATATATTTT. Its translation: CASGTVGDPGNTIYF.

V gene TRBV9 combines with J gene TRBJ2-1, with D hard to call. Germline V gene data show CDR1 as SGDLS and CDR2 as YYNGEE. This CDR3 has 16 residues. Trimming took 0 bases from V and 4 from J, leaving 14 bases between them. CDR3 DNA: TGTGCCAGCAGCGTAGGGCCTAGTAGTGGGTACAATGAGCAGTTCTTC. This translates into CASSVGPSSGYNEQFF.